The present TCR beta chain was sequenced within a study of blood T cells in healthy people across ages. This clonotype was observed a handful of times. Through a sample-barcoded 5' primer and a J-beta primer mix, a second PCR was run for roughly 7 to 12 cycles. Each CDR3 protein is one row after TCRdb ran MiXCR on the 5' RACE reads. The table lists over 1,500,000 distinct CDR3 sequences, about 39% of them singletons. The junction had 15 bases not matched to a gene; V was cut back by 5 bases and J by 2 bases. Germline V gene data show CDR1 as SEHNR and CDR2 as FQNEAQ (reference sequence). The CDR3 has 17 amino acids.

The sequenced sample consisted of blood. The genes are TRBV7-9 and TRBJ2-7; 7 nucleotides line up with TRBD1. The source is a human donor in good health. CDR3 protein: CASSPRGQALTTYEQYF. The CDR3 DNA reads TGTGCCAGCAGCCCAAGAGGACAGGCCTTGACTACCTACGAGCAGTACTTC. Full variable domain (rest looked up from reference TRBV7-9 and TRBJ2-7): DTGVSQNPRHKITKRGQNVTFRCDPISEHNRLYWYRQTLGQGPEFLTYFQNEAQLEKSRLLSDRFSAERPKGSFSTLEIQRTEQGDSAMYLCASSPRGQALTTYEQYFGPGTRLTVT.